The next 2 T cell receptor beta chains were all read from a single sample in a study of T cell responses to AZD1222 COVID-19 vaccine (dated by TCRdb to the early 2020s). The sample's time point label, in plain terms: baseline before first vaccination. The library came from the immunoSEQ multiplex PCR assay. TCRdb's version of the immuneACCESS table is confined to in-frame rearrangements and falls short of the full clone set. An unresolved V gene accounts for under half of the shortfall where checked; the remainder is of unknown origin. In this sample the table shows some 100,000 clones, approximately 91% of which occur a single time. Of the sample, approximately 15% is held by the ten largest clones. The specimen was peripheral blood, collected on day 0 of AZD1222 vaccination. Every receptor here comes from an adult in good health.

The V and J genes are TRBV5-1 and TRBJ2-7; D perhaps matches TRBD2 (5 bases). CDR1 is SGHRS and CDR2 is YFSETQ in the germline V gene. The CDR3 is 14 residues long. Trimming took off 0 bases at V and 2 bases at J, with 9 bases between the two ends. CDR3 sequence reads: CASSLAGNPYEQYF. CDR3 DNA: TGCGCCAGCAGCTTGGCCGGGAACCCCTACGAGCAGTACTTC.

The chain couples TRBV5-1 to TRBJ2-3; 7 bases are a match to TRBD1. The CDR3 spans 15 residues. J was trimmed by 6 bases and V by 1 base; bases with no gene match: 8. Germline V CDR1 and CDR2: SGHRS, YFSETQ. The CDR3 nucleotides are TGCGCCAGCAGCTTGCAAGAGGGGGCAATCGATACGCAGTATTTT. It is translated as CASSLQEGAIDTQYF.